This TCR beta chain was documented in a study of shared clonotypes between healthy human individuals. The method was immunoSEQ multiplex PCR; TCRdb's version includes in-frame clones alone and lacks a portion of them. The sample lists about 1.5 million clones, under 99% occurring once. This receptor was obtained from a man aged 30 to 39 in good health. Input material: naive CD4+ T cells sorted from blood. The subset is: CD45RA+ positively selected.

CDR3 DNA sequence: TGCAGCGTGGCGAGCGGGAGGAACACAGATACGCAGTATTTT. It yields the protein CSVASGRNTDTQYF. This chain links TRBV29-1 with TRBJ2-3, with TRBD2 matching over 9 bases. This CDR3 has 14 residues. The junction had 6 bases not matched to a gene; V was cut back by 6 bases and J by 2 bases. Looked up from germline, CDR1 is SQVTM and CDR2 is ANQGSEA.